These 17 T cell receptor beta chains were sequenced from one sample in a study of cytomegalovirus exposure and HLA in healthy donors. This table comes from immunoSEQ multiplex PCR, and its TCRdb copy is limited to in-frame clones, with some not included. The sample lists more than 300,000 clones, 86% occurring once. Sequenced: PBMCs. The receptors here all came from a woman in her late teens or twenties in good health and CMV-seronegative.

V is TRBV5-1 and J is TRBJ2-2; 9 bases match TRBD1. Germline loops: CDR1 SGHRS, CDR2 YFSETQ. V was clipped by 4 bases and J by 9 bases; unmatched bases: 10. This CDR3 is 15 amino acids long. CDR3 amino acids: CASSGIGTGNRELFF. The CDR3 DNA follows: TGCGCCAGCAGCGGGATCGGGACAGGGAATAGGGAGCTGTTTTTT.

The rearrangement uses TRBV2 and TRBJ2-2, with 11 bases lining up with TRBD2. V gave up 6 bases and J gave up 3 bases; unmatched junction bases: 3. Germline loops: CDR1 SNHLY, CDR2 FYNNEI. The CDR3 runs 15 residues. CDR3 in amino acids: CASRVAGGYTGELFF. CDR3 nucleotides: TGTGCCAGCAGGGTAGCGGGAGGGTACACCGGGGAGCTGTTTTTT.

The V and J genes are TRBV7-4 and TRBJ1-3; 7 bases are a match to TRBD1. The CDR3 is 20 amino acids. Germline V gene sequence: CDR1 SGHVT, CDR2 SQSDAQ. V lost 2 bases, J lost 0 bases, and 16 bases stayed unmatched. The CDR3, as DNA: TGTGCCAGCAGCTTATATGGACAGGCCGCTCCGACGTCCTCTGGAAACACCATATATTTT. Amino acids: CASSLYGQAAPTSSGNTIYF.

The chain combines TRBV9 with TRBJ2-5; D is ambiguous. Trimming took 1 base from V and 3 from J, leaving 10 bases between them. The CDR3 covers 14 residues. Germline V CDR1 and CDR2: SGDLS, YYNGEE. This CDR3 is CASSVTAQEETQYF. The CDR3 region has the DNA TGTGCCAGCAGCGTAACTGCCCAGGAAGAGACCCAGTACTTC.

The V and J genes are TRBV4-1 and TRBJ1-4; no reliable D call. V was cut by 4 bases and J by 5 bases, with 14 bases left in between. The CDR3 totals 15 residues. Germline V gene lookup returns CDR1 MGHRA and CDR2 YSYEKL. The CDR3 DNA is TGCGCCAGCAGCCGGACCGCGGGCACCAATGAAAAACTGTTTTTT. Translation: CASSRTAGTNEKLFF.

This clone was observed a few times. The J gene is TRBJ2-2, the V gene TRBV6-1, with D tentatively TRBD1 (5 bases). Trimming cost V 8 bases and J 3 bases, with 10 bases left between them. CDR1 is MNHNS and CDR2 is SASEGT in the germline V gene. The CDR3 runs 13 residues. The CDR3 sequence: CASQGGDTGELFF. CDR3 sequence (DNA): TGTGCCAGCCAGGGTGGAGACACCGGGGAGCTGTTTTTT.

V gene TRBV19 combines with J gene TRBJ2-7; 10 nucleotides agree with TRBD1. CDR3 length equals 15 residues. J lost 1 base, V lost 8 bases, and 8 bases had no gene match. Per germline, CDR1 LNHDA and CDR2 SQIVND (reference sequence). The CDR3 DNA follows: TGTGCCAGTCGGGTTGAGGGACAGGGGTCCTACGAGCAGTACTTC. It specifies CASRVEGQGSYEQYF.

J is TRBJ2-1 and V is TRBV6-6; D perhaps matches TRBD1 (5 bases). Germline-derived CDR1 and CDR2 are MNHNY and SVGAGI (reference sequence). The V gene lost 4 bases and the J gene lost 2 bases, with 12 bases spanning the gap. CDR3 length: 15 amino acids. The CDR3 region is CASSSVQGTYNEQFF. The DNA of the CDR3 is TGTGCCAGCAGTTCGGTCCAGGGAACCTACAATGAGCAGTTCTTC.

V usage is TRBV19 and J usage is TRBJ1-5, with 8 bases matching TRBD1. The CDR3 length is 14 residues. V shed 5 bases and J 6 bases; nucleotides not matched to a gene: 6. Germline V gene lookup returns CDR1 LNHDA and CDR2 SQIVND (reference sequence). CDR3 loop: CASSPQGARQPQHF. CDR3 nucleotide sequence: TGTGCCAGTAGTCCTCAGGGGGCGCGTCAGCCCCAGCATTTT.

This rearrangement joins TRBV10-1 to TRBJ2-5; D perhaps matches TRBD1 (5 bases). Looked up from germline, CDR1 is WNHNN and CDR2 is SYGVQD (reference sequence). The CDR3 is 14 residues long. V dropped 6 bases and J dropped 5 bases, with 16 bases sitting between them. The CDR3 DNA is TGCGCCAGCAGCAGGGAAGTCCAGGCGGAGACCCAGTACTTC. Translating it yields CASSREVQAETQYF.

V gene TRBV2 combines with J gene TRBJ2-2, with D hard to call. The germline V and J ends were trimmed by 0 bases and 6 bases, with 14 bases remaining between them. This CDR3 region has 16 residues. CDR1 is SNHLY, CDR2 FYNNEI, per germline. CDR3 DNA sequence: TGTGCCAGCAGTGAAGCGCTCGGCCGACGGGCCGGGGAGCTGTTTTTT. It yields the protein CASSEALGRRAGELFF.

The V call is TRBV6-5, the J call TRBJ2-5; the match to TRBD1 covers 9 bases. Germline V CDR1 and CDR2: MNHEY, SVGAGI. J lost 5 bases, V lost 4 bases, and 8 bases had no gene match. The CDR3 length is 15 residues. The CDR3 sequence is CASSSTGGGRETQYF. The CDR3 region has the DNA TGTGCCAGCAGTTCCACAGGGGGCGGAAGGGAGACCCAGTACTTC.

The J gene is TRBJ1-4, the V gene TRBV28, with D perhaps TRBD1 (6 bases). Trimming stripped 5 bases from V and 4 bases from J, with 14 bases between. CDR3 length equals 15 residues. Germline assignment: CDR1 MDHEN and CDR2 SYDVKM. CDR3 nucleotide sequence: TGTGCCAGCAGTCCCGGACAGCGCGTTAATGAAAAACTGTTTTTT. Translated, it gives CASSPGQRVNEKLFF.

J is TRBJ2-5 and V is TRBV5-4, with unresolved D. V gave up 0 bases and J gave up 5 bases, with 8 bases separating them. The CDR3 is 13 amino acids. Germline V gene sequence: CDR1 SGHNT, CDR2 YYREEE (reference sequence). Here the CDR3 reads CASSLALEETQYF. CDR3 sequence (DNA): TGTGCCAGCAGCTTGGCTCTGGAGGAGACCCAGTACTTC.

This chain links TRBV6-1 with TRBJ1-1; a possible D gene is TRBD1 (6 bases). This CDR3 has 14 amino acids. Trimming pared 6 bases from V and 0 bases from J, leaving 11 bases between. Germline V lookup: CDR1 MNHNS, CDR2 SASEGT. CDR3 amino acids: CASSLRGLNTEAFF. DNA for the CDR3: TGTGCCAGCAGCCTCAGGGGTTTGAACACTGAAGCTTTCTTT.

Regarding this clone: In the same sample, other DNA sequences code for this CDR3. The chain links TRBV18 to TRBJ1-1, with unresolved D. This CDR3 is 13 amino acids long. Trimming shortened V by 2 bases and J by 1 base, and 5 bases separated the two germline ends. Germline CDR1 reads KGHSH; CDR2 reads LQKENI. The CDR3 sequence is CASSPGPNTEAFF. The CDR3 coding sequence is TGTGCCAGCTCACCAGGGCCGAACACTGAAGCTTTCTTT.

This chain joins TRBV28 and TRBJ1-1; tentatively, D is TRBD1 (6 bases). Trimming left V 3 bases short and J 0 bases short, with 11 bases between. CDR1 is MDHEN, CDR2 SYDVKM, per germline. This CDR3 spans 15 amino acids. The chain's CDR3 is CASSFWQGLNTEAFF. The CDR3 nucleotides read TGTGCCAGCAGTTTCTGGCAGGGGCTGAACACTGAAGCTTTCTTT.